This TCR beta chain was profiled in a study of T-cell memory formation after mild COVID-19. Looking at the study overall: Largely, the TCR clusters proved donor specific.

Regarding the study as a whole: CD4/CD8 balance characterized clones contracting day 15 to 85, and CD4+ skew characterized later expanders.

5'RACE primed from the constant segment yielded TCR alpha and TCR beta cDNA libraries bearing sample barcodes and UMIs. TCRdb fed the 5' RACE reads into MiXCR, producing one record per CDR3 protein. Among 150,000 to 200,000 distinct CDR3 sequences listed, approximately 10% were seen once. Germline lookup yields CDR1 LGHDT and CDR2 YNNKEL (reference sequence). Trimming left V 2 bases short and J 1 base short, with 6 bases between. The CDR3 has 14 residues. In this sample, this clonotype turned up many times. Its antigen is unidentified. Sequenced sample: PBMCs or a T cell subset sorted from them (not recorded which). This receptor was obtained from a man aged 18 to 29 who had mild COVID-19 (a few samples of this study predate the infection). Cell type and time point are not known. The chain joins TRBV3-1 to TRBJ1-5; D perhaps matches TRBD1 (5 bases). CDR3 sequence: CASSQQGSNQPQHF. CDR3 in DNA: TGTGCCAGCAGCCAACAGGGAAGCAATCAGCCCCAGCATTTT. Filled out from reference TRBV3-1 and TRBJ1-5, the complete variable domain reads DTAVSQTPKYLVTQMGNDKSIKCEQNLGHDTMYWYKQDSKKFLKIMFSYNNKELIINETVPNRFSPKSPDKAHLNLHINSLELGDSAVYFCASSQQGSNQPQHFGDGTRLSIL.